This TCR beta chain was retrieved from a study of blood T cells in healthy people across ages. This clonotype is a singleton in its sample. Germline lookup yields CDR1 ENHRY and CDR2 SYGVKD. Trimming removed 6 bases from V and 11 bases from J, with 31 bases in between. CDR3 length equals 17 residues. Together with a sample-barcoded 5' primer, a J-beta primer mix was included in a second PCR lasting about 7 to 12 cycles. A single record per CDR3 protein comes from TCRdb applying MiXCR to the 5' RACE reads. The profile shows about 730,000 distinct CDR3 sequences, about 42% of them singletons. V and J are TRBV10-3 and TRBJ2-5; D uncertain. This clonotype originated in a woman aged 55 to 70 in good health. The specimen was blood. The DNA of the CDR3 is TGTGCCATCAGAGCCTATTCTACCTCAGACTCCTACAATGAGCAGTACTTC. Residues: CAIRAYSTSDSYNEQYF.